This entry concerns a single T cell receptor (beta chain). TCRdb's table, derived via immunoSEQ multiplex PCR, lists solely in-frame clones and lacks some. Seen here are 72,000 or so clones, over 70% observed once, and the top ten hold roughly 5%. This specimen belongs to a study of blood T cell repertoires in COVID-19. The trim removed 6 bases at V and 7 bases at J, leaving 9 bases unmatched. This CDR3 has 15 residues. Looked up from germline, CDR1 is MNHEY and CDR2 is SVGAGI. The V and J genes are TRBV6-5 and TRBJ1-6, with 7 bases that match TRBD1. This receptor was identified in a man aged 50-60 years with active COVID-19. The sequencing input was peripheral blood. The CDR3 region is CASSTTGTDNSPLHF. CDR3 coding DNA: TGTGCCAGCAGCACCACCGGGACAGACAATTCACCCCTCCACTTT.